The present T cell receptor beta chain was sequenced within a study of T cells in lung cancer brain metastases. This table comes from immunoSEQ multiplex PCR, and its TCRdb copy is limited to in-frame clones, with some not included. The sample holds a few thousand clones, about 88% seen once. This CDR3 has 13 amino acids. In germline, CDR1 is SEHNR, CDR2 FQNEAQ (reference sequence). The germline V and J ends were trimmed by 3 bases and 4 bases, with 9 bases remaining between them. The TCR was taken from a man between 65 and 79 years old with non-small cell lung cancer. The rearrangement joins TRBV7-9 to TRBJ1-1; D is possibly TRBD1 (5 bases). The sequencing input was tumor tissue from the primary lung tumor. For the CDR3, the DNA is TGTGCCAGCAGCTTTGGGGGTGGCACTGAAGCTTTCTTT. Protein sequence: CASSFGGGTEAFF.